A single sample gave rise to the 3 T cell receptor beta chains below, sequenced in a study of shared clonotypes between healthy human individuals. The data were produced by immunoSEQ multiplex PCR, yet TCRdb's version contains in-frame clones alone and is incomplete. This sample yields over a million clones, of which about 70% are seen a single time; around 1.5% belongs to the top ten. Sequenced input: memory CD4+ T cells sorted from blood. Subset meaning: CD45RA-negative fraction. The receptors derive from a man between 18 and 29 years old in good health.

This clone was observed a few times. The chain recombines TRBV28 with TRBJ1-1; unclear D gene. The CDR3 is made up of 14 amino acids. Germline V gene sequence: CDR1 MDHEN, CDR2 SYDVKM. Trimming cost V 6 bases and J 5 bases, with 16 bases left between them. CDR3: CASSTVPWGTEAFF. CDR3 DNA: TGTGCCAGCAGCACGGTGCCTTGGGGAACTGAAGCTTTCTTT.

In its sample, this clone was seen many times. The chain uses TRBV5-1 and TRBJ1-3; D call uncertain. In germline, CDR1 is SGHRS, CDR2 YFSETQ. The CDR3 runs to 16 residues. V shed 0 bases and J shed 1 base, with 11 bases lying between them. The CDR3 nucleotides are TGCGCCAGCAGCTTGGGCCATACTAATTCTGGAAACACCATATATTTT. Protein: CASSLGHTNSGNTIYF.

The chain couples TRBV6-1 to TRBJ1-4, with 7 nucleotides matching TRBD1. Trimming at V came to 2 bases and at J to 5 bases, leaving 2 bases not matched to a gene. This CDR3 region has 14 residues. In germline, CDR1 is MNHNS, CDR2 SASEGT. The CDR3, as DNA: TGTGCCAGCAGTGAAAGGGGACAGAATGAAAAACTGTTTTTT. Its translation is CASSERGQNEKLFF.